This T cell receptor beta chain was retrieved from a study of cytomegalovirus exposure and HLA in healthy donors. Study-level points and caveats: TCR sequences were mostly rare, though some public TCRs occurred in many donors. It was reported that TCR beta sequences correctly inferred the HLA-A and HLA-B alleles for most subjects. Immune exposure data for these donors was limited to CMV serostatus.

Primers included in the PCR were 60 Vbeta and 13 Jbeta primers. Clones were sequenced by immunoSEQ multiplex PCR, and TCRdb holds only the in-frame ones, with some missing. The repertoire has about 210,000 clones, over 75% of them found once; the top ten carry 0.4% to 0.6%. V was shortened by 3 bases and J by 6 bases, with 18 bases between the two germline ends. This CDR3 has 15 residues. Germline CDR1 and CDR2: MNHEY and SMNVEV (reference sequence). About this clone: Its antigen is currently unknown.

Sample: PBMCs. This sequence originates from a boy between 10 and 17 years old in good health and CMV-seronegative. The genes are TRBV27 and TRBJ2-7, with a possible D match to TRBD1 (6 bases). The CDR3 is CASSFVRGGNGEQYF. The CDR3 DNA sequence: TGTGCCAGCAGTTTCGTGCGAGGGGGTAATGGCGAGCAGTACTTC.